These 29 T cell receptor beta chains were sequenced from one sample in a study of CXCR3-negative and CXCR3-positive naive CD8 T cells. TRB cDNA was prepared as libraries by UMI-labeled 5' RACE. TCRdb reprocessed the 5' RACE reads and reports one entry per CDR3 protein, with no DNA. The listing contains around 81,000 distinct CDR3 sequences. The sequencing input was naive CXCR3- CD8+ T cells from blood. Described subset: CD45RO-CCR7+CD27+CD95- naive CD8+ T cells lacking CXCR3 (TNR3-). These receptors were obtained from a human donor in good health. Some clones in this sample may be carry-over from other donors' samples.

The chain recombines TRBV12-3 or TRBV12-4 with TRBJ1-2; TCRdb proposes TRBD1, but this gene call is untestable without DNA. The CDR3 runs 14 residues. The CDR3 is CASSPTGPDYGYTF.

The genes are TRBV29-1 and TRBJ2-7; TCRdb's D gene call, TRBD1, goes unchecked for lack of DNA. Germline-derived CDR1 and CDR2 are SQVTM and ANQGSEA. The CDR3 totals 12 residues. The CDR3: CSVNSRDYEQYF.

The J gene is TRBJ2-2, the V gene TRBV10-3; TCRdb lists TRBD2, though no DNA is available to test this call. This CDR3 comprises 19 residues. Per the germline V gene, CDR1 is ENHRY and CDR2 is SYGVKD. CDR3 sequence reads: CAISESKLAGDDGPGELFF.

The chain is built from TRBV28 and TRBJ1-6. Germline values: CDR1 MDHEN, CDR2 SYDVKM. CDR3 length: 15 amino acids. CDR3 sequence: CASRSLGDVSYPLHF.

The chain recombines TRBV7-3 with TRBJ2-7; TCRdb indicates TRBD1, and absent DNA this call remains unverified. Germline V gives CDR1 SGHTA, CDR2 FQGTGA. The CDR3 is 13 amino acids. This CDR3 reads CASSVGQGSEQYF.

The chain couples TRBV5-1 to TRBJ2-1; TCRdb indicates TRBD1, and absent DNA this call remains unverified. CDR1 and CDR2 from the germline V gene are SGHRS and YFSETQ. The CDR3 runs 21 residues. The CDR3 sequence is CASSLILIEATDRVSYNEQFF.

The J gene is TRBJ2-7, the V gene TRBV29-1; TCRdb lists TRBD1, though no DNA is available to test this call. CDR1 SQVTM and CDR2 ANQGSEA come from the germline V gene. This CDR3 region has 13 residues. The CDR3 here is CSVVTGWHYEQYF.

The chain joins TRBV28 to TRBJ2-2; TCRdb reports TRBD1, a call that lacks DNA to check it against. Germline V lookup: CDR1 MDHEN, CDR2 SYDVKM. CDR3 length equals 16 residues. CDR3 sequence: CASSLDSFSNTGELFF. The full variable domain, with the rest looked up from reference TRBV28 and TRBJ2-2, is DVKVTQSSRYLVKRTGEKVFLECVQDMDHENMFWYRQDPGLGLRLIYFSYDVKMKEKGDIPEGYSVSREKKERFSLILESASTNQTSMYLCASSLDSFSNTGELFFGEGSRLTVL.

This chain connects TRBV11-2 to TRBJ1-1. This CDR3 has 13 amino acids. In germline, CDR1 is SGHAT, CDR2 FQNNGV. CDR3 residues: CASSFKKGTEAFF.

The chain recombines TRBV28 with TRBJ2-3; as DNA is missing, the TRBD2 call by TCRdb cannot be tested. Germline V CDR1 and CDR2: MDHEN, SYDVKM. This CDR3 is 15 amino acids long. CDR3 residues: CASSLGTREVDTQYF.

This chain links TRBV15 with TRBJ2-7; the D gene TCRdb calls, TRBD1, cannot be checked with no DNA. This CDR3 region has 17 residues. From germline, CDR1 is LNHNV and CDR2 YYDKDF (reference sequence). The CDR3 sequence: CATSRDSLGQGPREQYF.

CDR3 region: CASSTRDRGQETQYF. This chain links TRBV7-2 with TRBJ2-5; the TCRdb call, TRBD1, lacks DNA for checking. Germline V gene lookup returns CDR1 SGHTA and CDR2 FQGNSA. The length of the CDR3 is 15 residues.

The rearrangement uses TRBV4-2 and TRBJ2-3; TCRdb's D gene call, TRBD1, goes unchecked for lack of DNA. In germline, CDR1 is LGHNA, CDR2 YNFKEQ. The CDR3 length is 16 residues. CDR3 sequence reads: CASSQEGSGRTDTQYF.

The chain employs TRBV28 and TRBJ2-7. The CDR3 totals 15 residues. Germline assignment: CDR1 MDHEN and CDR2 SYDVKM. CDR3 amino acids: CASSFLFDSTYEQYF. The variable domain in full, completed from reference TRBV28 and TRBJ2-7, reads DVKVTQSSRYLVKRTGEKVFLECVQDMDHENMFWYRQDPGLGLRLIYFSYDVKMKEKGDIPEGYSVSREKKERFSLILESASTNQTSMYLCASSFLFDSTYEQYFGPGTRLTVT.

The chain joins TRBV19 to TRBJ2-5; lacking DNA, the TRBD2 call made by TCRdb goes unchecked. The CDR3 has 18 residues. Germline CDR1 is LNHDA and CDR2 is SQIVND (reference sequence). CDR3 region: CASSTGESGYMYGETQYF.

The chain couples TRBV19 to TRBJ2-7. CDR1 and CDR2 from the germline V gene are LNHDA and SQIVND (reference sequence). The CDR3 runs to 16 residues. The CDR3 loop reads CASSQGTGRESYEQYF.

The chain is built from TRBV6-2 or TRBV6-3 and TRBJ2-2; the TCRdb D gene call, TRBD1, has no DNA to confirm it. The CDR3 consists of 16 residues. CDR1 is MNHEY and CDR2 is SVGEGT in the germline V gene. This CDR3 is CASSYLLDSNTGELFF.

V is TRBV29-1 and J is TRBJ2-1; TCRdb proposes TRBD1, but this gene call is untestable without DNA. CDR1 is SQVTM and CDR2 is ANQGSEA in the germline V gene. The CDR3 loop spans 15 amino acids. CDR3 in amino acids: CSVEAGQGIYNEQFF.

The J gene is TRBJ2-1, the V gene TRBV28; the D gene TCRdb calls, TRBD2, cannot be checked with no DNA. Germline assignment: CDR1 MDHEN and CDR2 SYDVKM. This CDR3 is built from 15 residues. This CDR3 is CASSKLAEGYNEQFF.

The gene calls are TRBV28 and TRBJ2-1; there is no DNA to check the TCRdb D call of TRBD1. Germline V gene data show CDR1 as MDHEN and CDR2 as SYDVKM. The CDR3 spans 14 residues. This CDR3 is CASRKGQGLNEQFF. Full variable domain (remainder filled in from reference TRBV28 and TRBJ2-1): DVKVTQSSRYLVKRTGEKVFLECVQDMDHENMFWYRQDPGLGLRLIYFSYDVKMKEKGDIPEGYSVSREKKERFSLILESASTNQTSMYLCASRKGQGLNEQFFGPGTRLTVL.

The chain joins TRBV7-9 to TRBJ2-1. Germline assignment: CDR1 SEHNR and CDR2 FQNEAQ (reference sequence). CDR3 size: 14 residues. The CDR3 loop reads CASSLEAEYNEQFF.

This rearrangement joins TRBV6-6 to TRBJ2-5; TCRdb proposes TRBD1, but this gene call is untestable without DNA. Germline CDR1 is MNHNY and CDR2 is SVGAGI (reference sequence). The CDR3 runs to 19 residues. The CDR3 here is CASSYWVVEGQWIMETQYF.

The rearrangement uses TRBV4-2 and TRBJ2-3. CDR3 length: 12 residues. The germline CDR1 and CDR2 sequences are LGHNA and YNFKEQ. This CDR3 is CASSQGPDTQYF.

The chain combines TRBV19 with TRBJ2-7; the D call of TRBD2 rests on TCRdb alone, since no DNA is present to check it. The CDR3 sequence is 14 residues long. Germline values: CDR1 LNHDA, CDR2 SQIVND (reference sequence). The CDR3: CASSTLAGDYEQYF. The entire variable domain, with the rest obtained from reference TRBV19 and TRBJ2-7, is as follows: DGGITQSPKYLFRKEGQNVTLSCEQNLNHDAMYWYRQDPGQGLRLIYYSQIVNDFQKGDIAEGYSVSREKKESFPLTVTSAQKNPTAFYLCASSTLAGDYEQYFGPGTRLTVT.

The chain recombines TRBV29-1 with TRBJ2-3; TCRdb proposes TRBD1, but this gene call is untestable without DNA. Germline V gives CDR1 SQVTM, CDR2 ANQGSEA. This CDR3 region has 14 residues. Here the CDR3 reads CSGRDRGRADTQYF.

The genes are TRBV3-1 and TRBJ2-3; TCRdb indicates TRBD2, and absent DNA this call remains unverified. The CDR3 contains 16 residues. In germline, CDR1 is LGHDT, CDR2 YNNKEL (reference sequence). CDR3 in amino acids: CASSQDWAGAADTQYF.

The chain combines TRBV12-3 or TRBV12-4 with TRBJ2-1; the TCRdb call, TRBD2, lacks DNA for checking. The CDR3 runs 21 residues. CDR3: CASSPRGVGEGIGPGYNEQFF.

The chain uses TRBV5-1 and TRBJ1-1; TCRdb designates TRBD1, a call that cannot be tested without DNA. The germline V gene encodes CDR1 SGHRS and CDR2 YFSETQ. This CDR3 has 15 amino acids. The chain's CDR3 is CASSSAAGRWTEAFF.

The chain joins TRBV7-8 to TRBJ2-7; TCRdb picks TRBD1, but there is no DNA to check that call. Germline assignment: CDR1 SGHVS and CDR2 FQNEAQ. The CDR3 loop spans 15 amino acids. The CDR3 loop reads CASSLDRDFSYEQYF.